This T cell receptor (beta chain) was retrieved from a study of blood T cell repertoires in COVID-19. Deletions cut 6 bases from V and 0 bases from J, with 15 bases between. Germline V gives CDR1 SGHTA, CDR2 FQGNSA. This CDR3 is 16 amino acids long. Method: immunoSEQ multiplex PCR; TCRdb's copy keeps in-frame clones and lacks some. The repertoire has about 370,000 clones, 85% to 90% of them found once; the top ten carry 1%. This chain links TRBV7-2 with TRBJ1-3; perhaps TRBD1 as D (6 bases). This TCR derives from a young man who had recovered from COVID-19. The sequencing sample was made of PBMCs or T cells enriched from blood (not recorded which). The DNA of the CDR3 is TGTGCCAGCAGTTTTAGAACAGGGCACTCTGGAAACACCATATATTTT. It translates to CASSFRTGHSGNTIYF.